The TCR beta chain under discussion was sequenced for a study of OX40 agonist ivuxolimab in advanced cancers. Profiled with immunoSEQ multiplex PCR; TCRdb holds only in-frame clones, not every one. The data show 100,000 to 110,000 clones, over 75% seen once. A few counts support this clone. The CDR3 covers 14 residues. Trimming at V came to 3 bases and at J to 6 bases, leaving 5 bases not matched to a gene. CDR1 is WNHNN, CDR2 SYGVQD, per germline (reference sequence). V and J are TRBV10-1 and TRBJ2-4; 7 positions agree with TRBD1. The clonotype comes from an adult with an advanced solid tumor such as melanoma, head and neck, liver or kidney cancer. The source was CD4+ or CD8+ T cells sorted from blood, collected in a trial of the OX40 agonist ivuxolimab. The CDR3 sequence: CASSDTGEGNIQYF. The CDR3 DNA reads TGCGCCAGCAGTGATACAGGGGAAGGAAACATTCAGTACTTC.